This TCR beta chain is from a study of CD8 T cells in ankylosing spondylitis listed by TCRdb under 2017. Regarding the research as a whole: T cell receptor beta repertoires were profiled in healthy donors and ankylosing spondylitis patients so that disease-linked TCR variants could be found. The whole study cohort included 90 to 120 healthy donors and 25 ankylosing spondylitis patients. Samples of peripheral blood were taken, and for ankylosing spondylitis patients, synovial fluid was collected as well. Paper-wide results and their limitations: The disease-linked clones showed a CD8+ phenotype and occurred at relatively low frequencies in peripheral blood. The disease-linked clones were reported to be significantly enriched in matched synovial fluid samples from ankylosing spondylitis patients. Blood from ankylosing spondylitis patients appeared to be characterized by a TCR beta motif composed of about eight highly homologous amino acid variants. Some of the motif variants had been reported before in the synovial fluid and blood of reactive arthritis patients, a finding that suggests common disease-initiation mechanisms.

CDR1 and CDR2 were assigned from the germline V gene as SGHRS and YFSETQ. The CDR3 has 15 amino acids, counting the end cysteine and phenylalanine. Of the read, only the CDR3 DNA is kept; its 45 bases are in frame from base 1. V is clipped by 5 bases and J by 5 bases, and the sequence between their germline boundaries is 18 bases long. The sequencing machine was an Illumina HiSeq 2500. Quantitative 5'-RACE with molecular barcodes was used to prepare TCR beta libraries. The authors' analysis ran thus. A new computational method, built on a probabilistic model of VDJ rearrangement, was used to identify disease-linked TCR variants. TCRdb cleaned the public reads at Q25 with fastp, built clones with MiXCR and kept in-frame beta chains. Identical CDR3 proteins give one entry, which carries the most common genes and DNA. The V and J calls and clone size are TCRdb's, not the authors'. For this sample there are about 130,000 distinct CDR3 sequences; over 6.5% appear just once. Less than 15% of the sample comes from the top ten.

The sample holds many counts of this clonotype. What this receptor recognizes is not known. The input lacks base qualities; no much larger clone sits a single base away. This TCR came from a male donor with ankylosing spondylitis or in good health (not recorded which). The material sequenced was blood, either unsorted or a sorted T cell fraction (not recorded which). Rearrangement joined TRBV5-1 to TRBJ2-3; the D gene could be TRBD1 or TRBD2, each one agreeing over 5 bases. The CDR3 reads CASRGLAGTVDTQYF. The nucleotide sequence reads as follows: TGCGCCAGCAGAGGACTCGCCGGGACGGTAGATACGCAGTATTTT.